One T cell receptor (beta chain) is described in this entry. This clone was found a few times. Its recognized antigen is unknown. Per-nucleotide qualities are absent, and no much larger clonotype sits a single base away. The sample originates from a study of long-term antiretroviral therapy in people with HIV (dated by TCRdb to between 2021 and 2022). As for the study more broadly: The earliest samples were collected roughly a decade before the 2015 WHO recommendation for immediate ART, at a time when ART was usually postponed until CD4 counts fell. Whether ART initiation and durable HIV suppression were associated with changes in peripheral blood TRB repertoire composition and diversity was tested in a retrospective serial study. From a few dozen adults with confirmed HIV infection, the cohort provided 192 cryopreserved PBMC samples, gathered serially across a mean of roughly 6 years (range 1-12). About two fifths of the roughly 30 participants with HIV were female. No cross-contamination during QIAcube processing was shown when test extractions of a monoclonal T-cell line were performed alongside 33 polyclonal samples. Study-wide conclusions, independent of this receptor: Limited PBMC availability meant only the TCR beta chain was sequenced, without alpha chain pairing. Inferences about post-ART repertoire changes are limited because no data were available on ART adherence, viral resistance or therapy changes. HIV repertoires had narrower CDR3 length ranges than controls, and the network structure suggested an antigen-experienced repertoire that shifted only slightly toward naive after ART. Unsorted PBMC were profiled instead of sorted CD4+ and CD8+ T cells because pre-ART samples had limited cell numbers. Starting ART was linked to a significant rise in TRB diversity, yet even after long-term ART the diversity remained significantly lower than in transplant donor controls. Expanded TRB clones identified before ART initiation dominated the repertoire across all time points, though the dominance fluctuated and decreased in many PLHIV after ART. The samples span the years 2004 to 2017, and the ART regimens used at that time may not be as effective as current regimens.

CDR1 and CDR2, looked up from the germline V gene, are SGDLS and YYNGEE. After removal of 3 bases from V and 2 bases from J, the junction retains 4 bases not matched to a gene. From its cysteine to its phenylalanine, the CDR3 spans 15 amino acids. Just CDR3 DNA is preserved here, 45 bases in frame from base 1. Participants were included only if at least one PBMC sample before ART initiation and at least two post-ART samples were available. Every participant with HIV received treatment in the United States of America. Before DNA extraction, cryopreserved samples of roughly 0.9-10 million PBMC were thawed and then washed. At the time of the earliest PBMC sample for each participant with HIV, ages ranged from about 20 to 55 years. Per participant, PBMC samples came from 1-4 timepoints prior to ART initiation and 2-8 timepoints following ART initiation, for a median of 7 samples. Serial HIV viral load, CD4+ T-cell count, ART history and demographic data were obtained for every participant. Genomic DNA was extracted from unsorted PBMC with a Qiagen kit on a QIAcube, processed in batches of 12 samples.

Sequencing of the TRB variable region was done with the immunoSEQ hsTCRB v3.0 assay at survey level resolution. TRB sequencing targeted a depth of roughly 35,000-55,000 T-cell genomes per sample. An Illumina MiSeq with a v3 150-cycle kit was used to sequence the pooled TRB libraries. The original methods were these. Analysis of repertoires was carried out in R inside a reproducible Nextflow workflow spanning QC, data transformation and analysis. LymphoSeq2, an R package for exploring AIRR-Seq data, was used to implement the custom analyses. After excluding a handful of samples that yielded fewer than 5000 total TRB sequences, fewer than 200 HIV repertoires remained for analysis. Among the 170 to 200 HIV repertoires that were kept, some 60 were collected before ART initiation and more than 120 were collected after ART initiation. Repertoires were downsampled to 5000 TRB nucleotide sequences, with summary statistics averaged over 100 downsampling iterations. The analysis kept only TRB sequences whose CDR3 regions were at least seven amino acids long. Two measures captured diversity: a Shannon entropy-derived clonality score and the Gini coefficient. In the repertoire networks, any two of the top 5000 CDR3 amino acid sequences were connected whenever the two sequences differed by an edit distance of one. Antigen specificity groups and MHC restriction were predicted for TRB CDR3 amino acid sequences with GLIPH2. To flag known associations with CMV, EBV, HIV or tissue antigens, CDR3 amino acid sequences were compared against VDJdb and McPAS-TCR. Pre-ART, post-ART and control groups were compared with Wilcoxon signed-rank tests and Holm-Bonferroni correction. Drawn from immuneACCESS, this table holds only the in-frame rearrangements with V and J called that TCRdb kept. Clones are partly lost; checked studies trace under half to an unresolved V gene and leave the rest unexplained. From that table come the V and J calls and clone size; the DNA was used to work out D and trimming. The sample has more than 20,000 clones on record, around 85% of them singletons. Of the sample, roughly 9% is held by the ten largest clones.

Recombination connected TRBV9 to TRBJ2-1, and 8 junction bases match TRBD2. The source is a man aged 40-49 years with HIV. The material was unsorted PBMCs, obtained 2.3 years after starting antiretroviral therapy. The nucleotide sequence is TGTGCCAGCAGCGCAGCGGGAGTGCCCTACAATGAGCAGTTCTTC. It translates as CASSAAGVPYNEQFF. Supplemented by the reference TRBV9 and TRBJ2-1 proteins around the CDR3, the complete variable domain is DSGVTQTPKHLITATGQRVTLRCSPRSGDLSVYWYQQSLDQGLQFLIQYYNGEERAKGNILERFSAQQFPDLHSELNLSSLELGDSALYFCASSAAGVPYNEQFFGPGTRLTVL.